This TCR beta chain was observed in a study of cytomegalovirus exposure and HLA in healthy donors. Germline assignment: CDR1 SGHAT and CDR2 FQNNGV. Trimming took 5 bases from V and 7 from J, leaving 24 bases between them. CDR3 length equals 16 residues. Primers included in the PCR were 60 Vbeta and 13 Jbeta primers. Measured with immunoSEQ multiplex PCR; TCRdb has only the in-frame clones, and not every one. The sample includes 210,000 or so clones, roughly 84% seen only once; the top ten take around 0.23%. This clone has only one observation. Specimen: PBMCs. The TCR sequence derives from a girl aged 2 to 10 in good health and CMV-seronegative. V and J are TRBV11-2 and TRBJ2-7, with a possible D match to TRBD2 (6 bases). The CDR3, as DNA: TGTGCCAGCAGCCGGTCATGGGGGGACCCCACGGTAGAGCAGTACTTC. It specifies CASSRSWGDPTVEQYF.